Each of the 17 T cell receptor beta chains below was sequenced from the same sample in a study of memory CD8 T cells in hepatitis C reinfection. The time point is: pre-reinfection, 55 to 20 weeks before reinfection detection. The sorted cells went straight to TCR sequencing with no prior in vitro expansion. The method was immunoSEQ multiplex PCR; TCRdb's version includes in-frame clones alone and lacks a portion of them. This table has approximately 52,000 clones, roughly 91% appearing once. The sample taken for sequencing was naive CD8+ T cells sorted from blood. The origin of the receptors is a man aged 18 to 35 with hepatitis C virus infection.

The chain carries TRBV5-1 and TRBJ2-7; tentatively, D is TRBD2 (6 bases). The CDR3 is 14 amino acids. V gave up 4 bases and J gave up 1 base, with 12 bases separating them. CDR1 is SGHRS, CDR2 YFSETQ, per germline. CDR3 protein: CASSPHAGSYEQYV. The CDR3 region has the DNA TGCGCCAGCAGCCCACATGCGGGATCCTACGAGCAGTACGTC.

The V and J genes are TRBV2 and TRBJ2-1; TRBD2 might be the D (5 bases). There are 15 residues in the CDR3. Per germline, CDR1 SNHLY and CDR2 FYNNEI. Trimming cost V 4 bases and J 0 bases, with 10 bases left between them. The CDR3 loop is CASSGLSDSYNEQFF. DNA for the CDR3: TGTGCCAGCAGTGGGCTTAGCGACTCCTACAATGAGCAGTTCTTC.

This clone was recorded once. The J gene is TRBJ2-3, the V gene TRBV6-5; D perhaps matches TRBD2 (6 bases). Between the trimmed V and J ends, which lost 5 bases and 0 bases, there was a span of 9 bases. CDR1 and CDR2 (germline): MNHEY, SVGAGI. The CDR3 is made up of 14 amino acids. The DNA for the CDR3 is TGTGCCAGCAGTCTCGGGACTAGCACAGATACGCAGTATTTT. Translation: CASSLGTSTDTQYF.

The V and J genes are TRBV27 and TRBJ2-3, with 10 bases that match TRBD2. CDR3 length: 17 amino acids. Germline loops: CDR1 MNHEY, CDR2 SMNVEV (reference sequence). With 6 bases clipped from V and 1 base from J, the junction kept 10 bases outside the gene matches. This CDR3 is CASRPSIAGGGTDTQYF. DNA for the CDR3: TGTGCCAGCAGGCCTTCAATAGCGGGAGGCGGCACAGATACGCAGTATTTT.

The sample holds a few counts of this clone. The V call is TRBV7-9, the J call TRBJ1-4; no clear D. CDR1 and CDR2 (germline): SEHNR, FQNEAQ (reference sequence). V was trimmed by 5 bases and J by 5 bases, leaving 9 bases between them. The CDR3 contains 13 residues. The CDR3 DNA follows: TGTGCCAGCAGCCCTCTGGCCAATGAAAAACTGTTTTTT. It translates to CASSPLANEKLFF. The entire variable domain, with the rest obtained from reference TRBV7-9 and TRBJ1-4, is as follows: DTGVSQNPRHKITKRGQNVTFRCDPISEHNRLYWYRQTLGQGPEFLTYFQNEAQLEKSRLLSDRFSAERPKGSFSTLEIQRTEQGDSAMYLCASSPLANEKLFFGSGTQLSVL.

The chain has TRBV5-1 and TRBJ2-5; maybe TRBD2 (5 bases). The length of the CDR3 is 14 residues. In germline, CDR1 is SGHRS, CDR2 YFSETQ. Trimming pared 0 bases from V and 4 bases from J, leaving 10 bases between. The CDR3 sequence: CASSLAGAGETQYF. CDR3 in DNA: TGCGCCAGCAGCTTGGCCGGCGCGGGAGAGACCCAGTACTTC.

The chain employs TRBV10-2 and TRBJ2-3, with D possibly being TRBD2 (6 bases). Trimming left V 8 bases short and J 2 bases short, with 20 bases between. The CDR3 length is 16 residues. Per the germline V gene, CDR1 is WSHSY and CDR2 is SAAADI. The CDR3 region is CASEGSGRLPTDTQYF. In DNA, the CDR3 is TGCGCCAGCGAGGGTAGCGGTAGGCTTCCCACAGATACGCAGTATTTT.

The chain has TRBV28 and TRBJ1-5; 10 nucleotides match TRBD1. V lost 9 bases to trimming and J lost 6 bases; unmatched junction nucleotides: 11. The CDR3 sequence is 15 residues long. From germline, CDR1 is MDHEN and CDR2 SYDVKM. Here the CDR3 reads CASRKGTGEGQPQHF. CDR3 DNA sequence: TGTGCCAGTCGAAAAGGGACAGGGGAAGGTCAGCCCCAGCATTTT. The entire variable domain, with the rest obtained from reference TRBV28 and TRBJ1-5, is as follows: DVKVTQSSRYLVKRTGEKVFLECVQDMDHENMFWYRQDPGLGLRLIYFSYDVKMKEKGDIPEGYSVSREKKERFSLILESASTNQTSMYLCASRKGTGEGQPQHFGDGTRLSIL.

J is TRBJ2-1 and V is TRBV19; D unresolved. Germline-derived CDR1 and CDR2 are LNHDA and SQIVND (reference sequence). CDR3 length: 15 residues. The ends were cut back, 1 base at V and 6 bases at J, with 13 bases in the middle. In DNA, the CDR3 is TGTGCCAGTAGTATAGTTAGTACTCTTCTCAATGAGCAGTTCTTC. Its protein is CASSIVSTLLNEQFF.

The chain recombines TRBV10-2 with TRBJ2-5; 9 bases are shared with TRBD2. V was clipped by 1 base and J by 2 bases; unmatched bases: 2. Germline CDR1 WSHSY, CDR2 SAAADI. The CDR3 sequence is 15 residues long. The CDR3 spells CASSEWLAGQETQYF. In DNA, the CDR3 is TGCGCCAGCAGTGAGTGGCTAGCGGGGCAAGAGACCCAGTACTTC.

The count of this clone is one. This chain joins TRBV7-8 and TRBJ2-2; perhaps TRBD2 as D (6 bases). CDR1 is SGHVS and CDR2 is FQNEAQ in the germline V gene. The CDR3 covers 17 residues. V was clipped by 1 base and J by 0 bases, with 12 bases between them. CDR3 nucleotides: TGTGCCAGCAGCTTAGTCTTGGCGGGGCCGAACACCGGGGAGCTGTTTTTT. Translation: CASSLVLAGPNTGELFF.

The chain employs TRBV5-4 and TRBJ1-2; TRBD1 might be the D (6 bases). The CDR3 is 13 amino acids. Trimming removed 4 bases at V and 6 bases at J, with 13 bases between. Per the germline V gene, CDR1 is SGHNT and CDR2 is YYREEE (reference sequence). CDR3 residues: CASSATGHNGYTF. Here the CDR3 DNA reads TGTGCCAGCAGCGCGACGGGACACAATGGCTACACCTTC.

The genes are TRBV28 and TRBJ2-7; 8 nucleotides agree with TRBD1. Germline V gene data show CDR1 as MDHEN and CDR2 as SYDVKM. With V trimmed by 4 bases and J by 3 bases, 8 bases remained unmatched. The CDR3 is 15 residues long. As DNA, the CDR3 is TGTGCCAGCAGTTCCCTCCGGACAGGGAGCTACGAGCAGTACTTC. This codes for CASSSLRTGSYEQYF.

J is TRBJ1-5 and V is TRBV19, with TRBD1 identical over 7 bases. J was trimmed by 2 bases and V by 5 bases; bases with no gene match: 0. Germline V lookup: CDR1 LNHDA, CDR2 SQIVND (reference sequence). The CDR3 runs to 13 residues. The CDR3 coding sequence is TGTGCCAGTAGTGACAGGGGCAATCAGCCCCAGCATTTT. Its translation is CASSDRGNQPQHF.

The V call is TRBV4-1, the J call TRBJ1-4; TRBD1 agrees at 10 bases. The CDR3 is 15 amino acids. Losses at the gene ends were 0 bases for V and 10 bases for J; bases not matched to a gene: 5. Germline CDR1 is MGHRA and CDR2 is YSYEKL. CDR3 nucleotides: TGCGCCAGCAGCCAAGAGGGGACAGGGGTCGGAAAACTGTTTTTT. Its protein is CASSQEGTGVGKLFF.

The rearrangement links TRBV7-2 to TRBJ2-2; a weak D match, TRBD1 (7 bases). V lost 5 bases and J lost 1, with 11 bases in between. Per germline, CDR1 SGHTA and CDR2 FQGNSA. The CDR3 extends over 15 amino acids. The CDR3 here is CASSHRGLNTGELFF. In DNA form, the CDR3 reads TGTGCCAGCAGCCACAGGGGACTGAACACCGGGGAGCTGTTTTTT.

The chain is built from TRBV11-2 and TRBJ2-7, with D possibly matching TRBD1 (6 bases). V was shortened by 1 base and J by 4 bases, with 8 bases between the two germline ends. The CDR3 covers 13 residues. From germline, CDR1 is SGHAT and CDR2 FQNNGV. The CDR3 here is CASSLAQGYEQYV. The CDR3 coding sequence is TGTGCCAGCAGCTTAGCCCAGGGGTACGAGCAGTACGTC.